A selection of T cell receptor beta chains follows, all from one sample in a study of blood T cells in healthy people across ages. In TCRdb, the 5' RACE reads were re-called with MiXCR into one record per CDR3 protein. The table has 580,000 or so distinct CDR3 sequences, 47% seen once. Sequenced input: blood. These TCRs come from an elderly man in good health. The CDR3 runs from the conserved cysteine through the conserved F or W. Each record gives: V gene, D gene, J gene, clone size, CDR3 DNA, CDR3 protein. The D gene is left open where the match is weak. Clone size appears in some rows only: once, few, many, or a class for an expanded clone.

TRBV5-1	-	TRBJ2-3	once	TGCGCCAGCGACCTGGGACTCAAGAGGACAGATACGCAGTATTTT	CASDLGLKRTDTQYF
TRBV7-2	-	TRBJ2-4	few	TGTGCCAGCAGCTTAGCGGGTAGGGATGGGGAGCAGTACTTC	CASSLAGRDGEQYF
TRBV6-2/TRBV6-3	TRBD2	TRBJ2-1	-	TGTGCCAGCAGAGGGACTAGCGGGAGTGAGCAGTTCTTC	CASRGTSGSEQFF
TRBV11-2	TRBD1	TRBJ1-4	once	TGTGCCAGTAGCTTAGGACAGGGCCACGCTGAAAAACTGTTTTTT	CASSLGQGHAEKLFF
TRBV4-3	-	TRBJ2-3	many	TGCGCCAGCAGCCCCCAAACCCGCGGGCCAGATACGCAGTATTTT	CASSPQTRGPDTQYF
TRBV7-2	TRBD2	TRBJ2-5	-	TGTGCCAGCAGCTTATCGGGGGGGGCGCAATTGGAGACCCAGTACTTC	CASSLSGGAQLETQYF
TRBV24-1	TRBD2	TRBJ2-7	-	TGTGTCACCAGCAGCGGGAGAATCTCCTCCTACGAGCAGTACTTC	CVTSSGRISSYEQYF
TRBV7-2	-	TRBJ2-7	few	TGTGCCAGCAGCTTATGGCTATTCTACGAGCAGTACTTC	CASSLWLFYEQYF
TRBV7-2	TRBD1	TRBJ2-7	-	TGTGCCAGCAGCTCCAGGGGGCTTTTGTACGAGCAGTACTTC	CASSSRGLLYEQYF
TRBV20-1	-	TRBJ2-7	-	TGCAGTGCTAATACCGGGCCGGTCTACGAGCAGTACTTC	CSANTGPVYEQYF
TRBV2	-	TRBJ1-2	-	TGTGCCAGCAGTGAAGCGTGGGCAACATTGTCCGGCTACACCTTC	CASSEAWATLSGYTF
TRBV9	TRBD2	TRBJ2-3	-	TGTGCCGGCAGCGTAAGGACTAGCGGGGGAGATACGCAGTATTTT	CAGSVRTSGGDTQYF
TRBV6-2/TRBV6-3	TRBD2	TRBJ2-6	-	TGTGCCAGCAGTCCCGGACTGAGCGGGAGCGTCAGTTTCTCTGGGGCCAACGTCCTGACTTTC	CASSPGLSGSVSFSGANVLTF
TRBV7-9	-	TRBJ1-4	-	TGTGCCAGCAGGGGGTCTTTGGAGGGTAATGAAAAACTGTTTTTT	CASRGSLEGNEKLFF
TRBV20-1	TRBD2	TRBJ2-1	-	TGCAGTGCTAGAGATCAGGGGCTAGCGGGAGGTTTGGATGAGCAGTTCTTC	CSARDQGLAGGLDEQFF
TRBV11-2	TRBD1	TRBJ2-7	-	TGTGCCAGCAGCCCTAACGCCGGGACAGGGAACAATGAGCAGTACTTC	CASSPNAGTGNNEQYF